This is a list of T cell receptor beta chains from one sample in a study of HIV-infected children after antiretroviral therapy interruption. One entry per CDR3 protein, called by TCRdb with MiXCR from the 3' RACE reads. The table shows fewer than 100,000 distinct CDR3 sequences, with around 6.9% occurring only once. The sample here was CD45RA+ CD4+ T cells from PBMCs, pooled from several time points, taken from a donor given antiretroviral therapy, either interrupted or continuous. These receptor sequences come from a pool of human donors with HIV. Both conserved end residues are part of each CDR3. Size is omitted from some rows. Given values are once, few, many or a class for expanded clones.

v_gene	j_gene	abundance	CDR3aa
TRBV30	TRBJ1-2	many	CAWRFGVVGGYTF
TRBV28	TRBJ2-7	many	CASSYHGSSYEQYF
TRBV11-2	TRBJ1-2	many	CASSVDRAGDYGYTF
TRBV7-9	TRBJ2-3	many	CASSFAGTGGTDTQYF
TRBV20-1	TRBJ1-4	.	CSARSPWEEKLFF
TRBV2	TRBJ1-4	few	CASSEVAFRRGDEKLFF
TRBV13	TRBJ2-7	many	CASSAGDEQYF
TRBV7-9	TRBJ2-5	many	CASSRQTGQGRRETQYF
TRBV18	TRBJ1-2	many	CASSPGMSTYGYTF
TRBV30	TRBJ1-3	many	CAWSVEGNTIYF
TRBV7-9	TRBJ1-5	few	CASSPGAYGDQPQHF
TRBV7-9	TRBJ1-1	many	CASSLRDTEAFF
TRBV18	TRBJ2-3	few	CASSLLRGSSTDTQYF
TRBV13	TRBJ2-7	few	CASSLWGHRSYEQYF
TRBV19	TRBJ1-5	many	CASSYTGGGQPQHF
TRBV5-1	TRBJ2-3	many	CASSWEGDTQYF
TRBV27	TRBJ1-2	many	CASSWDREYGYTF
TRBV7-2	TRBJ1-4	many	CASSSTGGSNEKLFF
TRBV19	TRBJ1-1	medium-sized	CASKQGQMNTEAFF
TRBV12-3/TRBV12-4	TRBJ2-1	many	CASSRREASSYNEQFF
TRBV11-2	TRBJ2-1	many	CASSSPYNEQFF
TRBV12-3/TRBV12-4	TRBJ2-7	many	CASSVTRGTVYEQYF
TRBV6-1	TRBJ2-3	.	CDSSEADRGYTQYF
TRBV5-1	TRBJ2-1	.	CASGAAGGSSYNEQFF
TRBV2	TRBJ2-5	.	CASSDLSRQLETQYF
TRBV5-4	TRBJ1-1	.	CASRPRGSNTEAFF
TRBV6-1	TRBJ1-5	many	CASSEQGAINQPQHF
TRBV6-5	TRBJ2-7	many	CASSYSRDTSSYEQYF
TRBV28	TRBJ2-1	.	CASSFGHLNEQFF
TRBV5-1	TRBJ2-2	few	CASSLKQPSGAGELFF
TRBV29-1	TRBJ2-1	many	CSVEVQSRLINEQFF
TRBV5-1	TRBJ1-6	many	CASSLAWLGSPLHF
TRBV6-6	TRBJ2-6	many	CASSKLQGAGGANVLTF
TRBV5-1	TRBJ2-5	few	CASSLDGLETQYF
TRBV2	TRBJ2-7	.	CASSFDRHYEQYF
TRBV7-2	TRBJ1-2	many	CASSLAREPLGYTF
TRBV7-8	TRBJ1-4	.	CASSLAHGRGLGKLFF
TRBV5-1	TRBJ1-6	many	CASSLEGQGLNSPLHF
TRBV6-1	TRBJ2-4	.	CASSEAPIKTGTRLAKNIQYF
TRBV18	TRBJ2-7	.	CASSNTGGFYEQYF
TRBV2	TRBJ2-3	many	CASSSGVSTDTQYF
TRBV13	TRBJ2-3	many	CASSSGLAGLSTDTQYF
TRBV7-2	TRBJ2-3	many	CASSLMGLALTDTQYF
TRBV7-9	TRBJ1-3	many	CASSLARGVSGNTIYF
TRBV6-5	TRBJ2-7	many	CASTPNRDRGKQYF
TRBV10-3	TRBJ1-1	many	CAISTVSQMNTEAFF
TRBV2	TRBJ1-4	.	CASSEGIRAEKLFF
TRBV5-1	TRBJ2-3	.	CASSLARDRSDTQYF
TRBV12-3/TRBV12-4	TRBJ2-7	many	CASSLRPPGTSGLEQYF
TRBV5-1	TRBJ2-1	many	CASSLEPLGQGANEQFF
TRBV19	TRBJ1-5	.	CASSPSDGLSSQPQHF
TRBV29-1	TRBJ2-3	few	CSVVGRGGLLTDTQYF
TRBV2	TRBJ2-3	many	CASKIKSSTDTQYF
TRBV27	TRBJ2-7	few	CASSLVGQVISYEQYF
TRBV12-3/TRBV12-4	TRBJ2-7	many	CASRPTRGIDEQYF
TRBV10-3	TRBJ2-2	many	CAMRGHNTGELFF
TRBV5-1	TRBJ1-1	.	CASSRPGQGTLNTEAFF
TRBV7-3	TRBJ2-3	many	CASSLTQADTQYF
TRBV20-1	TRBJ1-6	many	CSASTGLNSPLHF
TRBV3-1	TRBJ2-3	many	CASSGRAYRQETDTQYF